This T cell receptor beta chain was recorded in a study of monozygotic twins with inflammatory bowel disease. Broader study findings: The existence of one strong signal or clonotype linked to IBD lacked support. IBD patients carried less diverse TCRbeta repertoires (inverse Simpson) than healthy co-twins.

With regard to this clonotype: The antigen is not known.

TCRdb re-called the 5' RACE reads; every CDR3 protein appears as one record, without DNA. Reported are 150,000 to 200,000 distinct CDR3 sequences; the ten largest clones contain less than 7.5%. Specimen: blood. This receptor was obtained from a human donor with ulcerative colitis or Crohn's disease, or a healthy co-twin of an affected twin (not recorded which).

CDR3 region: CASSLGLRQGHEQYF. This chain connects TRBV5-8 to TRBJ2-7; TCRdb's D call, TRBD1, is unchecked because there is no DNA. Germline V CDR1 and CDR2: SGHTS, YDEGEE. This CDR3 has 15 amino acids.